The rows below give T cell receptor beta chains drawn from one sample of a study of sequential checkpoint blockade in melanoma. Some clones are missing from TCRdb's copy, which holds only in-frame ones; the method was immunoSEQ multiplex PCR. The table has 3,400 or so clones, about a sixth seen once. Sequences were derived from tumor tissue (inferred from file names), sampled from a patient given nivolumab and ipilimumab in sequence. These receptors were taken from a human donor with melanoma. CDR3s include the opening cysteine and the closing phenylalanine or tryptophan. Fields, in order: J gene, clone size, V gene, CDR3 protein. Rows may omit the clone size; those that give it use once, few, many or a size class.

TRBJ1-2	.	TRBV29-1	CSVEESGGLSYGYTF
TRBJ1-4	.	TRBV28	CATGTGNEKLFF
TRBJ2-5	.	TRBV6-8	CASSLSRAGLETQYF
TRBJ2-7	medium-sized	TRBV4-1	CASSHLQGAPYEQYF
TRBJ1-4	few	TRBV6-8	CASADRGDEKLFF
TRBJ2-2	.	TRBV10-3	CAISEPGTSGGNTGELFF
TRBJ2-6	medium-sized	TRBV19	CASSELAGGLSGANVLTF
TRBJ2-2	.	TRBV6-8	CASSAFRDSGELFF
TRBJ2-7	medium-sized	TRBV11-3	CASSYTGGDSYEQYF
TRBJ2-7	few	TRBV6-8	CASSYWAYEQYF
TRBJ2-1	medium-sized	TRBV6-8	CASSYSSSYNEQFF
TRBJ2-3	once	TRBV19	CASRPGSEPTDTQYF
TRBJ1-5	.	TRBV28	CASSPRGGGDNQPQHF
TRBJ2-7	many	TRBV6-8	CASSVIRASYEQYF
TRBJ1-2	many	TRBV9	CASSLPGAGVASMGYTF
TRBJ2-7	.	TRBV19	CASSVGPYEQYF
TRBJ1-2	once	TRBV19	CASSIEGSANYGYTF
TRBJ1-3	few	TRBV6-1	CASSEVLSGVHGNTIYF
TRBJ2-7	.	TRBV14	CASSHRGTSGSREQYF
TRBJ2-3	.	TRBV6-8	CAIWVGNSSTDTQYF
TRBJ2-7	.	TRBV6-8	CASSLHLAGGGEQYF
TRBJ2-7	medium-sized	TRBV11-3	CASSPSGASYEQYF
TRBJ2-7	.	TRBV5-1	CASSLEPARGYEQYF
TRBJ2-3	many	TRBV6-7	CASIAGDTQYF
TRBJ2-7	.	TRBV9	CASSFSGTPVRQYF
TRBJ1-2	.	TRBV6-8	CASRGTRDYYGYTF
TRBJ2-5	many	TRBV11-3	CASSLRDWGSQETQYF
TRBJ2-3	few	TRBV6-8	CASSPWLQGGTDTQYF
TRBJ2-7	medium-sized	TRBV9	CASSVVPDSYEQYF
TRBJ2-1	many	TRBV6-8	CASSYAGSGIYNEQFF
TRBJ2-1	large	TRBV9	CASSVAGQVYNEQFF
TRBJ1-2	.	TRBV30	CAWRPPSGGYTF
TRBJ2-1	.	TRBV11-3	CASSLGRDSYNEQFF
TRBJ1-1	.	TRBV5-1	CASSFQGWDRQRPMNTEAFF
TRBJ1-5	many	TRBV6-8	CASSYQGNQPQHF
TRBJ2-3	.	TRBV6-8	CAISNSGTAYTDTQYF
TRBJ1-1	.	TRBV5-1	CASSSGGQRNTEAFF
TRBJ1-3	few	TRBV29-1	CSVAWDTHPNGNTIYF
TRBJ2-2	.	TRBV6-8	CASSYLGRQIHTGNTGELFF
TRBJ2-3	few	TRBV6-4	CASSPTDTQYF
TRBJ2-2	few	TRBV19	CASSIGGLARTGELFF
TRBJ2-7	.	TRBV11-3	CASSLRRGAYEQYF
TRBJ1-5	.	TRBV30	CAWSLYGGGGQPQHF
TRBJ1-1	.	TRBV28	CASSSQVEGAGNTEAFF
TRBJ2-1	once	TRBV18	CASSPPWESPPNEQFF
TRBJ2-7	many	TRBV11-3	CASSLGRAEGGYEQYF
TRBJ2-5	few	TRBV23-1	CASSRRVDQETQYF
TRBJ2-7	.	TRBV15	CATSRDLQAGAEQYF
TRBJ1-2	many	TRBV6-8	CASSYAVGYGYTF
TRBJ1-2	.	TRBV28	CASSPRTGWGSYGYTF
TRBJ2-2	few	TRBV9	CASTHTGTDGELFF
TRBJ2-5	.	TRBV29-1	CSVEIIWDNPKETQYF
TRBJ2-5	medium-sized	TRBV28	CASSFSVTGSETQYF
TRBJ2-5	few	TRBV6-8	CAISAGGRQETQYF